This T cell receptor beta chain was observed in a study of blood T cells in healthy people across ages. At the level of the study: With template switching, about one barcoded beta molecule was captured per two T cells.

Isolating PBMCs gave at least 6 million of these cells per sample. Germline CDR1 and CDR2: SGHTA and FQGNSA. With 5 bases clipped from V and 6 bases from J, the junction kept 10 bases outside the gene matches. This CDR3 has 15 amino acids. Using a J-beta primer mix together with a sample-barcoded 5' primer, a second PCR was run for about 7 to 12 cycles. Every molecule of cDNA carried a tag from a template-switch adaptor with 12 random nucleotides. Paired-end reads containing CDR3 totaled no fewer than 2.5 million for each sample. TCRdb reprocessed the 5' RACE reads with MiXCR, giving one entry per CDR3 protein. The sample has approximately 690,000 distinct CDR3 sequences, 40% to 50% seen once.

The sample consisted of blood. This clonotype originated in a man older than 75 in good health. The V gene is TRBV7-2, the J gene TRBJ2-3, with 8 positions matching TRBD2. DNA for the CDR3: TGTGCCAGCAGCGGGGGTAGCGGGGCGCGGGATACGCAGTATTTT. It translates to CASSGGSGARDTQYF.